This T cell receptor (beta chain) was obtained from a study of cytomegalovirus exposure and HLA in healthy donors. Study background: An earlier analysis found fewer than 140 million unique TCR beta sequences from roughly 170 million T cells.

With 60 Vbeta and 13 Jbeta primers, the PCR was carried out. TCRdb keeps only in-frame clones here, not all; method: immunoSEQ multiplex PCR. The sample yields roughly 140,000 clones, of which the top ten take up 0.75% to 1%. V was trimmed by 3 bases and J by 5 bases, leaving 14 bases between them. The CDR3 is 15 residues long. Germline V gives CDR1 LNHDA, CDR2 SQIVND (reference sequence). Study outcomes and limitations: In vitro work confirmed that a few CMV-associated chains recognize CMV antigens.

Points on this clone: No antigen is known for it.

Sequencing was performed on PBMCs. V and J are TRBV19 and TRBJ2-1; D is undetermined. This TCR derives from a male donor in good health and CMV-seronegative. CDR3 amino acids: CASSMAPPSNNEQFF. DNA of the CDR3: TGTGCCAGTAGTATGGCCCCACCGTCGAACAATGAGCAGTTCTTC.